This TCR beta chain is from a study of shared clonotypes between healthy human individuals. The study drew its donors from healthy HIV-negative adults without recent acute infections or vaccinations. This CDR3 has 14 residues. Trimming cost V 6 bases and J 7 bases; bases outside gene matches: 10. Germline-derived CDR1 and CDR2 are SGHRS and YFSETQ. Assay: immunoSEQ multiplex PCR; the TCRdb copy retains only in-frame clones and omits some. Seen here are about 2 million clones, 85% to 95% observed once, and the top ten hold around 0.13%. The receptor comes from a man aged 18 to 30 in good health. The chain is built from TRBV5-1 and TRBJ2-1; 7 bases match TRBD2. The sequenced sample was naive CD4+ T cells sorted from blood. This sample's subset: CD45RA+ positively selected. Here the CDR3 DNA reads TGCGCCAGCACCCTGGGCGGGAGCGGGAATGAGCAGTTCTTC. Amino acids: CASTLGGSGNEQFF.